The 9 T cell receptor beta chains below were found in one sample sequenced in a study of T cells in Graves' hyperthyroidism and ophthalmopathy. Authors of the study amplified TCR beta CDR3 regions from RNA transcripts. HTBI primers were the set used in a first-round RT-PCR of the TCR CDR3. TCRdb itself ran the multiplex PCR reads through MiXCR, one entry per CDR3 protein. The sample holds roughly 500,000 distinct CDR3 sequences, 46% seen once. The sequencing sample was made of peripheral blood or thyroid tissue (not recorded which). The receptors shown here come from an adult woman with Graves' disease, either hyperthyroidism or ophthalmopathy (not recorded which).

The chain employs TRBV7-9 and TRBJ1-3; possible D gene TRBD1, 5 bases. V was pared by 2 bases and J by 8 bases, with 16 bases between. The germline V gene has CDR1 SEHNR and CDR2 FQNEAQ (reference sequence). The CDR3 has 15 residues. The CDR3 nucleotides read TGTGCCAGCAGCTTAAGGGGAGGGAACGGCTACACCATATATTTT. Protein sequence: CASSLRGGNGYTIYF.

This clonotype was recorded a few times. This sequence joins TRBV10-3 and TRBJ1-3, with 7 bases matching TRBD1. V was clipped by 10 bases and J by 3 bases; unmatched bases: 6. CDR1 ENHRY and CDR2 SYGVKD come from the germline V gene. CDR3 length equals 13 residues. The CDR3 reads CATRDRSGNTIYF. The CDR3 DNA reads TGTGCCACCCGGGACAGAAGTGGAAACACCATATATTTT.

This chain uses TRBV9 with TRBJ1-3; D may be TRBD1 (5 bases). This CDR3 has 16 residues. V dropped 2 bases and J dropped 0 bases, with 12 bases sitting between them. CDR1 is SGDLS and CDR2 is YYNGEE in the germline V gene. The CDR3 region has the DNA TGTGCCAGCAGCGTGACAGCCGACAGCTCTGGAAACACCATATATTTT. Protein sequence: CASSVTADSSGNTIYF. Variable domain in full (rest from reference TRBV9 and TRBJ1-3): DSGVTQTPKHLITATGQRVTLRCSPRSGDLSVYWYQQSLDQGLQFLIQYYNGEERAKGNILERFSAQQFPDLHSELNLSSLELGDSALYFCASSVTADSSGNTIYFGEGSWLTVV.

The gene calls are TRBV5-1 and TRBJ1-2; tentatively, D is TRBD1 (6 bases). In germline, CDR1 is SGHRS, CDR2 YFSETQ. The CDR3 spans 15 residues. V lost 0 bases and J lost 7, with 16 bases in between. This chain's CDR3 is CASSLEGPGEAGYTF. The CDR3 DNA is TGCGCCAGCAGCTTGGAGGGGCCAGGGGAAGCTGGCTACACCTTC.

The chain links TRBV2 to TRBJ2-7; D tentatively reads TRBD1 or TRBD2 (5 bases each). The CDR3 has 15 residues. Trimming took 3 bases from V and 3 from J, leaving 15 bases between them. Looked up from germline, CDR1 is SNHLY and CDR2 is FYNNEI. The chain's CDR3 is CASSEEDYQGYEQYF. In DNA, the CDR3 is TGTGCCAGCAGTGAGGAAGACTACCAGGGCTACGAGCAGTACTTC.

The chain uses TRBV15 and TRBJ2-7; D uncertain. The CDR3 consists of 15 residues. Deletions cut 3 bases from V and 3 bases from J, with 15 bases between. Germline V gene lookup returns CDR1 LNHNV and CDR2 YYDKDF (reference sequence). In DNA, the CDR3 is TGTGCCACCAGCAGGCTGCGGAGAGGAGACTACGAGCAGTACTTC. It translates to CATSRLRRGDYEQYF.

The V and J genes are TRBV30 and TRBJ1-5; 9 positions match TRBD1. With 3 bases clipped from V and 6 bases from J, the junction kept 9 bases outside the gene matches. Per germline, CDR1 GTSNPN and CDR2 SVGIG (reference sequence). This CDR3 comprises 15 residues. In DNA, the CDR3 is TGTGCCTGGAGCACAGGGGGCAAGAGGGTTCAGCCCCAGCATTTT. It specifies CAWSTGGKRVQPQHF.

About this clonotype itself: At one boundary the junction diverges from the germline segment, which might be a read error. This chain connects TRBV7-6 to TRBJ2-7; TRBD1 matches 7 bases. Germline CDR1 is SGHVS and CDR2 is FNYEAQ. The CDR3 length is 13 residues. The CDR3 spells CTSRGTVSYEQYF. DNA of the CDR3: TGTACCAGCAGAGGGACAGTCTCCTACGAGCAGTACTTC.

The genes are TRBV29-1 and TRBJ2-7; 10 positions match TRBD2. Germline loops: CDR1 SQVTM, CDR2 ANQGSEA. V dropped 6 bases and J dropped 11; count of bases not matched to a gene: 10. There are 12 residues in the CDR3. The CDR3 bases are TGCAGCGTGCGAGCGGGAGGGGGAGGGGAGTACTTC. Translation: CSVRAGGGGEYF.